This TCR beta chain was profiled in a study of blood T cells in healthy people across ages. Notes on the study in general: One million T cells yielded diversity estimates that were considered underestimates.

There were healthy Caucasian individuals from Russia, aged about 6 to 100, serving as donors. This clonotype was counted only a few times. The antigen remains unidentified. A sample-barcoded 5' primer and a J-beta primer mix were used in a second PCR of roughly 7 to 12 cycles. Each cDNA molecule carried a tag from a template-switch adaptor that contained 12 random nucleotides. TCRdb called the 5' RACE reads again in MiXCR, with one record for every CDR3 protein. Of roughly 1.7 million distinct CDR3 sequences in the sample, 30% to 35% were seen once. V was clipped by 8 bases and J by 6 bases; unmatched bases: 11. Germline V gene data show CDR1 as MNHNS and CDR2 as SASEGT. The CDR3 spans 14 residues.

Sequencing was performed on blood. This TCR derives from a woman in her 30s in good health. The chain combines TRBV6-1 with TRBJ2-3; 7 nucleotides line up with TRBD2. The CDR3, as DNA: TGTGCCAGCTCGAGCGGGGACCGGGCGGATACGCAGTATTTT. It specifies CASSSGDRADTQYF.